The 14 T cell receptor beta chains in this list originate from one sample, sequenced in a study of T cell changes during pregnancy in multiple sclerosis. Clones were read by immunoSEQ multiplex PCR, and TCRdb kept only the in-frame ones, dropping some. The sample records about 42,000 clones, around four fifths being singletons. The sample was CD4+ T cells from peripheral blood mononuclear cells, taken before pregnancy. These receptors were collected from a female donor with multiple sclerosis, enrolled in a pregnancy study.

This sequence joins TRBV30 and TRBJ2-5; D not certain. Germline loops: CDR1 GTSNPN, CDR2 SVGIG (reference sequence). The length of the CDR3 is 13 residues. V lost 4 bases and J 1 base, leaving 10 bases between the germline ends. CDR3 coding DNA: TGTGCCTGGACGAAAGCCGTCCAAGAGACCCAGTACTTC. Its translation: CAWTKAVQETQYF.

This clone was found once. This chain links TRBV19 with TRBJ2-3, with 8 bases identical to TRBD2. This CDR3 spans 18 amino acids. Trimming at V came to 3 bases and at J to 0 bases, leaving 11 bases not matched to a gene. The germline gives CDR1 LNHDA, CDR2 SQIVND (reference sequence). The CDR3 DNA sequence: TGTGCCAGTAGTATGAACCCAACCGGACTAGCTAGCACAGATACGCAGTATTTT. Its translation is CASSMNPTGLASTDTQYF.

The rearrangement links TRBV30 to TRBJ1-6; 9 bases are a match to TRBD1. The CDR3 contains 15 residues. Germline lookup yields CDR1 GTSNPN and CDR2 SVGIG (reference sequence). J gave up 11 bases and V 6 bases, and 14 bases lay outside the gene matches. This CDR3 is CACPGTGTLGAPLHF. The CDR3 coding sequence is TGTGCCTGCCCCGGGACAGGGACATTGGGCGCACCCCTCCACTTT.

The rearrangement links TRBV4-3 to TRBJ1-1; 7 positions agree with TRBD1. CDR1 LGHNA and CDR2 YSLEER come from the germline V gene. V gave up 0 bases and J gave up 4 bases; unmatched junction bases: 2. The CDR3 runs 14 residues. The CDR3 coding sequence is TGCGCCAGCAGCCAAGAGGCAGGGGGCACTGAAGCTTTCTTT. Its protein is CASSQEAGGTEAFF.

This rearrangement joins TRBV18 to TRBJ2-5; D not certain. The DNA end is a closer match to TRBJ2-7, so the J assignment may be wrong. The CDR3 covers 14 residues. From germline, CDR1 is KGHSH and CDR2 LQKENI. DNA for the CDR3: TGTGCCAGCTCACCATTTCCTGCGCCCAACGAGCAGTACTTC. This codes for CASSPFPAPNEQYF.

The chain is built from TRBV5-5 and TRBJ2-7, with D tentatively TRBD1 (6 bases). V gave up 0 bases and J gave up 4 bases, with 17 bases separating them. The CDR3 totals 16 residues. Germline CDR1 reads SGHKS; CDR2 reads YYEKEE (reference sequence). CDR3 loop: CASSLDSSGVTYEQYF. The DNA for the CDR3 is TGTGCCAGCAGCTTGGATAGTTCAGGGGTGACGTACGAGCAGTACTTC.

This CDR3 reads CAWSPKDRGSYNEQFF. The CDR3 nucleotides are TGTGCCTGGAGTCCGAAGGACAGGGGGTCCTACAATGAGCAGTTCTTC. V usage is TRBV30 and J usage is TRBJ2-1, with 10 bases aligning to TRBD1. This CDR3 is 16 amino acids long. J lost 1 base, V lost 2 bases, and 5 bases had no gene match. The germline gives CDR1 GTSNPN, CDR2 SVGIG (reference sequence).

The genes are TRBV11-2 and TRBJ1-4; 8 bases fit TRBD1. V trimming: 5 bases; J trimming: 7 bases; junction bases outside the gene matches: 9. The CDR3 has 15 residues. The germline V gene encodes CDR1 SGHAT and CDR2 FQNNGV. In DNA, the CDR3 is TGTGCCAGCAGCCCTGGGCAGGGGGCTTCTGAAAAACTGTTTTTT. Its translation: CASSPGQGASEKLFF.

The rearrangement links TRBV7-9 to TRBJ1-2, with a weak D call TRBD1 (6 bases). CDR1 and CDR2 from the germline V gene are SEHNR and FQNEAQ (reference sequence). The CDR3 loop spans 16 amino acids. V dropped 5 bases and J dropped 4 bases, with 20 bases sitting between them. DNA of the CDR3: TGTGCCAGCAGCCGAATTGCAACCGGGACATCCTATGGCTACACCTTC. Its translation is CASSRIATGTSYGYTF.

The chain has TRBV2 and TRBJ1-2; D is undetermined. V was cut by 5 bases and J by 9 bases, with 19 bases left in between. CDR3 length: 14 amino acids. The germline V gene encodes CDR1 SNHLY and CDR2 FYNNEI. CDR3 DNA sequence: TGTGCCAGCAGTATGTCGAGGAGCAAGGAGAGCTACACCTTC. As protein: CASSMSRSKESYTF.

A single count supports this clone. This chain links TRBV30 with TRBJ2-6, with 7 bases identical to TRBD1. Germline-derived CDR1 and CDR2 are GTSNPN and SVGIG (reference sequence). This CDR3 is 19 amino acids long. With 2 bases clipped from V and 0 bases from J, the junction kept 13 bases outside the gene matches. CDR3 nucleotides: TGTGCCTGGAGTACCCTCCGGGACAGCCATACCTCTGGGGCCAACGTCCTGACTTTC. Its protein is CAWSTLRDSHTSGANVLTF.

The chain has TRBV5-6 and TRBJ1-2; D might be TRBD1 (6 bases). Germline lookup yields CDR1 SGHDT and CDR2 YYEEEE. V lost 3 bases and J lost 4, with 16 bases in between. The CDR3 is 15 residues long. The CDR3 loop reads CASSSLDRPFYGYTF. CDR3 in DNA: TGTGCCAGCAGCTCCCTGGACAGACCCTTCTATGGCTACACCTTC.

This clone is deemed medium-sized. This sample also contains other DNA sequences that code for the same CDR3. The chain carries TRBV7-9 and TRBJ1-5, with D possibly TRBD1 on 6 matching bases. V lost 1 base and J 2 bases, leaving 6 bases between the germline ends. Germline V gene sequence: CDR1 SEHNR, CDR2 FQNEAQ (reference sequence). There are 14 residues in the CDR3. CDR3 coding DNA: TGTGCCAGCAGCTTAGACAGGGGCAATCAGCCCCAGCATTTT. Its protein is CASSLDRGNQPQHF.

This chain links TRBV14 with TRBJ2-3, with TRBD2 as a possible D gene (6 bases). V was trimmed by 3 bases and J by 4 bases, leaving 17 bases between them. CDR3 size: 16 residues. In germline, CDR1 is SGHDN, CDR2 FVKESK. Here the CDR3 DNA reads TGTGCCAGCAGCCAGGGGGGACTCCGGGGTTCAGATACGCAGTATTTT. This sequence encodes CASSQGGLRGSDTQYF.